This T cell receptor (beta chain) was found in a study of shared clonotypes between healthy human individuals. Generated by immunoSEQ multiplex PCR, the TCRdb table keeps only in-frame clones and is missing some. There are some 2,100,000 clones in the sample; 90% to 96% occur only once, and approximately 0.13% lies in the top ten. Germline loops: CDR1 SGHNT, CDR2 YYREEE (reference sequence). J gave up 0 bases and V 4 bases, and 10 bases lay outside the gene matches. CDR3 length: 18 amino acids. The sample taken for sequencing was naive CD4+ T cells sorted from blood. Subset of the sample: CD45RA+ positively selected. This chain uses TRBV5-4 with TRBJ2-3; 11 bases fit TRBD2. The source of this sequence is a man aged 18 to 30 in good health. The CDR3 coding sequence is TGTGCCAGCAGCACCGGGACTAGCGGTGTAACTAGCACAGATACGCAGTATTTT. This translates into CASSTGTSGVTSTDTQYF.